A single sample gave rise to the 4 T cell receptor beta chains below, sequenced in a study of T cells in localized non-small cell lung cancer. Data came from immunoSEQ multiplex PCR; TCRdb stores just in-frame clones and leaves some out. Of roughly 26,000 clones listed, 91% are singletons. The source was peripheral blood, collected before any cancer treatment. These receptors all stem from a female donor older than 55 with stage II squamous cell lung carcinoma.

V usage is TRBV29-1 and J usage is TRBJ2-5; D might be TRBD1 or TRBD2, each matching 6 bases. Germline V CDR1 and CDR2: SQVTM, ANQGSEA. CDR3 length: 13 amino acids. V was trimmed by 3 bases and J by 2 bases, leaving 10 bases between them. This chain's CDR3 is CSVETGGQETQYF. The CDR3 DNA reads as TGCAGCGTTGAGACAGGAGGGCAAGAGACCCAGTACTTC. Looking up the rest from reference TRBV29-1 and TRBJ2-5 gives the full variable domain: SAVISQKPSRDICQRGTSLTIQCQVDSQVTMMFWYRQQPGQSLTLIATANQGSEATYESGFVIDKFPISRPNLTFSTLTVSNMSPEDSSIYLCSVETGGQETQYFGPGTRLLVL.

The chain couples TRBV7-9 to TRBJ2-7; perhaps TRBD1 as D (8 bases). The CDR3 is made up of 14 amino acids. With 5 bases removed from V and 2 bases from J, the gap between germline ends came to 13 bases. Germline values: CDR1 SEHNR, CDR2 FQNEAQ (reference sequence). As DNA, the CDR3 is TGTGCCAGCAGCAAACAGGGGGGGGCCTACGAGCAGTACTTC. This codes for CASSKQGGAYEQYF.

The chain links TRBV7-2 to TRBJ1-2; D perhaps matches TRBD1 (6 bases). Trimming left V 1 base short and J 8 bases short, with 17 bases between. CDR1 SGHTA and CDR2 FQGNSA come from the germline V gene. This CDR3 spans 15 amino acids. This CDR3 is CASSLVNGRGGGYTF. The CDR3, as DNA: TGTGCCAGCAGCTTAGTGAACGGCAGGGGAGGAGGCTACACCTTC. Complete variable domain (other parts from reference TRBV7-2 and TRBJ1-2): GAGVSQSPSNKVTEKGKDVELRCDPISGHTALYWYRQSLGQGLEFLIYFQGNSAPDKSGLPSDRFSAERTGGSVSTLTIQRTQQEDSAVYLCASSLVNGRGGGYTFGSGTRLTVV.

The V call is TRBV12-5, the J call TRBJ2-7, with 9 bases fitting TRBD2. The V segment lost 6 bases and the J segment 1 base; nucleotides outside the gene matches: 4. This CDR3 is built from 14 residues. Germline V gene data show CDR1 as LGHNT and CDR2 as FRNRAP. In DNA form, the CDR3 reads TGTGCTAGTGGGCGACTAGCGGATTCCTACGAGCAGTACTTC. The encoded protein is CASGRLADSYEQYF.